A selection of T cell receptor beta chains follows, all from one sample in a study of T cells in Graves' hyperthyroidism and ophthalmopathy. TCRdb itself ran the multiplex PCR reads through MiXCR, one entry per CDR3 protein. The profile shows 200,000 to 250,000 distinct CDR3 sequences, approximately 16% of them singletons. The sample taken for sequencing was blood. The receptor source for this set is a woman aged 18-29 years with Graves' ophthalmopathy. The CDR3 runs from the conserved cysteine through the conserved F or W. D genes are given only for firm matches. Rows give clone size only sometimes, using once, few, many, or a class for an expanded clone.

many	NA	TRBV20-1	TRBJ2-3	TGCAGTGCTGAAAGCGGGACAGGCCCAACAGATACGCAGTATTTT	CSAESGTGPTDTQYF
many	NA	TRBV12-3/TRBV12-4	TRBJ1-2	TGTGCCAGCCGGACAGCGTCTAACTATGGCTACACCTTC	CASRTASNYGYTF
many	NA	TRBV7-9	TRBJ1-6	TGTGCCAGCAGCTTGGGGGCCCCCAATTCACCCCTCCACTTT	CASSLGAPNSPLHF
many	TRBD2	TRBV12-3/TRBV12-4	TRBJ2-5	TGTGCCAGCAGTTTCGGTCTAGCGGGGGGGGCCGGGGAGACCCAGTACTTC	CASSFGLAGGAGETQYF
many	TRBD2	TRBV5-1	TRBJ2-1	TGCGCCAGCAGCGTCGGGCTAGCGGGAGGAAATGAGCAGTTCTTC	CASSVGLAGGNEQFF
many	NA	TRBV27	TRBJ1-1	TGTGCCAGCAGTCTGAGAGGGCTCGCTGAAGCTTTCTTT	CASSLRGLAEAFF
once	TRBD2	TRBV5-4	TRBJ2-1	TGTGCCAGCAGCTTGGACGGTAGCGGGAGTCCCAATGAGCAGTTCTTC	CASSLDGSGSPNEQFF
many	NA	TRBV5-1	TRBJ1-1	TGCGCCAGCAGCTTTGGACAGAGGGTCGCGGACACTGAAGCTTTCTTT	CASSFGQRVADTEAFF
many	NA	TRBV7-9	TRBJ1-2	TGTCCCAGCGTCAAACAGACAGGCAACTATGGCTACACCTTC	CPSVKQTGNYGYTF
many	TRBD1	TRBV5-5	TRBJ2-3	TGTGCCAGCACTACCCTGGACAGGTTCACAGATACGCAGTATTTT	CASTTLDRFTDTQYF
few	NA	TRBV19	TRBJ1-4	TGTGCCAGTAAGGGCGAGGGGACACGTGAAAAACTGTTTTTT	CASKGEGTREKLFF
many	NA	TRBV7-9	TRBJ2-7	TGTGCCAGCAGCTTTGGGGCCAACGAGCAGTACTTC	CASSFGANEQYF
NA	NA	TRBV28	TRBJ1-1	TGTGCCAGCAGTTCTCTCGGAGGCACTGAAGCTTTCTTT	CASSSLGGTEAFF
NA	TRBD2	TRBV6-5	TRBJ2-3	TGTACCACGTTAGCGGGGGGAGCCGATACGCAGTATTTT	CTTLAGGADTQYF
many	NA	TRBV6-1	TRBJ1-1	TGTGCCAGCAGTGAAGCGGCCGATTACACTGAAGCTTTCTTT	CASSEAADYTEAFF
many	NA	TRBV2	TRBJ2-1	TGTGCCAGCCGCTTGAGCTCCTACAATGAGCAGTTCTTC	CASRLSSYNEQFF
many	NA	TRBV19	TRBJ2-2	TGTGCCAGTAGTAAAAACCTCCAGCTTCGGAACACCGGGGAGCTGTTTTTT	CASSKNLQLRNTGELFF
many	NA	TRBV5-1	TRBJ1-4	TGCGCCAGCAGCTTGGGCCTTTCGGATCCTCTGGATGAAAAACTGTTTTTT	CASSLGLSDPLDEKLFF
many	TRBD1	TRBV28	TRBJ1-1	TGTGCCAGCAGTTTCCATCCGGGACAGAACCGTTTGGGGTCTGAAGCTTTCTTT	CASSFHPGQNRLGSEAFF
many	NA	TRBV12-3/TRBV12-4	TRBJ2-7	TGTGCCAGCGCTGCAGGGCTCGAGCAGTACTTC	CASAAGLEQYF
many	NA	TRBV6-1	TRBJ1-1	TGTGCCAGCAGAACAGGGACGGGCAACACTGAAGCTTTCTTT	CASRTGTGNTEAFF
many	TRBD2	TRBV5-1	TRBJ2-7	TGCGCCAGCAGCTTGGAGCGGGAGACCTACGAGCAGTACTTC	CASSLERETYEQYF
many	NA	TRBV30	TRBJ2-1	TGTGCCTGGAGTCCCCTTTACGGGGTCTCCTACAATGAGCAGTTCTTC	CAWSPLYGVSYNEQFF
many	TRBD1	TRBV28	TRBJ2-5	TGTGCCAGCAGTTCTTTATCAGGGGGCTCAGAGACCCAGTACTTC	CASSSLSGGSETQYF
many	NA	TRBV20-1	TRBJ1-1	TGCAGTGCTAGCCCCCCAGGGCGGAACACTGAAGCTTTCTTT	CSASPPGRNTEAFF
NA	NA	TRBV9	TRBJ1-4	TGTGCCAGCAGCCCCACCGGGGCTAGTGAAAAACTGTTTTTT	CASSPTGASEKLFF
many	NA	TRBV27	TRBJ2-2	TGTGCCAGCAGTTTTTTAGGAGCTGGGGAGCTGTTTTTT	CASSFLGAGELFF
many	NA	TRBV28	TRBJ2-1	TGTGCCAGCAGTTTAAGGGGATGGTTTAAGGATGAGCAGTTCTTC	CASSLRGWFKDEQFF
NA	TRBD1	TRBV5-6	TRBJ1-3	TGTGCCAGCAGTGGGACAGGGATACCTGGTGAAGGAAACACCATATATTTT	CASSGTGIPGEGNTIYF
many	TRBD2	TRBV7-6	TRBJ2-7	TGTGCCAGCAGCGTCTCCCGTGGAGCGGGGACCTACGAGCAGTACTTC	CASSVSRGAGTYEQYF
few	NA	TRBV19	TRBJ1-1	TGTGCCAGTAGTTCTCACACTGAAGCTTTCTTT	CASSSHTEAFF
few	NA	TRBV4-3	TRBJ2-1	TGCGCCAGCAGTGATGGTTCCTACAATGAGCAGTTCTTC	CASSDGSYNEQFF
many	NA	TRBV20-1	TRBJ2-1	TGCAGTGCTAGAGACGGGGCAGGGTCTGGCAATGAGCAGTTCTTC	CSARDGAGSGNEQFF
NA	NA	TRBV6-9	TRBJ1-1	TGTGCCAGCAGTTACGGGCGGGGGAACACTGAAGCTTTCTTT	CASSYGRGNTEAFF
NA	TRBD2	TRBV20-1	TRBJ2-1	TGCAGTGCTAGAGATCCTAGCGGGACTACATACAATGAGCAGTTCTTC	CSARDPSGTTYNEQFF
many	NA	TRBV3-1	TRBJ1-2	TGTGCCAGCAACCATAAACAGGGTAGGGGTGGCTACACCTTC	CASNHKQGRGGYTF
many	TRBD1	TRBV5-1	TRBJ1-1	TGCGCCAGCAGCCCTGACAGGGGGCGTACTGAAGCTTTCTTT	CASSPDRGRTEAFF
few	TRBD2	TRBV28	TRBJ2-7	TGTGCCAGCAGTCCGGTGGGGACTAGCGGGGGGGACGAGCAGTACTTC	CASSPVGTSGGDEQYF
many	NA	TRBV4-2	TRBJ1-5	TGTGCCAGCAGCCAAGATCTGAACAGCAATCAGCCCCAGCATTTT	CASSQDLNSNQPQHF
many	TRBD1	TRBV28	TRBJ2-7	TGTGCCAGCAGCTCTGGACAGGGGGCCTACGAGCAGTACTTC	CASSSGQGAYEQYF
NA	TRBD2	TRBV28	TRBJ2-7	TGTGCCAGCAACCCAACGGTGAGGACTAGCGGGAATCGCTACGAGCAGTACTTC	CASNPTVRTSGNRYEQYF
many	TRBD1	TRBV7-8	TRBJ2-7	TGTGCCAGCAGCGAAAGACAGGGTCGGTACGAGCAGTACTTC	CASSERQGRYEQYF
many	TRBD2	TRBV29-1	TRBJ2-3	TGCAGCGTTGATGGGACTAGCGGAACAGATACGCAGTATTTT	CSVDGTSGTDTQYF
many	NA	TRBV4-1	TRBJ2-1	TGCGCCAGCAGCCGTTCTCGACACGACCTCTCCTACAATGAGCAGTTCTTC	CASSRSRHDLSYNEQFF
many	NA	TRBV7-9	TRBJ1-1	TGTGCCAGCAGCTCTACCACAGCCGGGAACACTGAAGCTTTCTTT	CASSSTTAGNTEAFF
many	TRBD1	TRBV2	TRBJ2-5	TGTGCCAGCAGTGATTCAGGGGGAGAGACCCAGTACTTC	CASSDSGGETQYF
many	NA	TRBV6-1	TRBJ1-1	TGTGCCAGCAGCAGGAACTACTGGGACACTGAAGCTTTCTTT	CASSRNYWDTEAFF